A single sample is the source of the 25 T cell receptor beta chains below, sequenced in a study of PD-1 blockade in mismatch repair-deficient tumors. This table comes from immunoSEQ multiplex PCR, and its TCRdb copy is limited to in-frame clones, with some not included. The sample lists more than 90,000 clones; over 60% were seen once. Sequenced material: peripheral blood, taken about 60 weeks after starting pembrolizumab. The receptors shown here come from an adult with mismatch repair-deficient cancer.

The chain has TRBV5-1 and TRBJ1-1; D unresolved. Between the trimmed V and J ends, which lost 0 bases and 4 bases, there was a span of 7 bases. This CDR3 region has 13 residues. Per germline, CDR1 SGHRS and CDR2 YFSETQ. The CDR3 coding sequence is TGCGCCAGCAGCTTGGGAGAGGGCACTGAAGCTTTCTTT. It encodes CASSLGEGTEAFF. Full variable domain (outside the CDR3, taken from reference TRBV5-1 and TRBJ1-1): KAGVTQTPRYLIKTRGQQVTLSCSPISGHRSVSWYQQTPGQGLQFLFEYFSETQRNKGNFPGRFSGRQFSNSRSEMNVSTLELGDSALYLCASSLGEGTEAFFGQGTRLTVV.

This chain uses TRBV18 with TRBJ1-2; D may be TRBD1 (5 bases). With 1 base removed from V and 6 bases from J, the gap between germline ends came to 9 bases. The CDR3 extends over 13 amino acids. Per germline, CDR1 KGHSH and CDR2 LQKENI. DNA for the CDR3: TGTGCCAGCTCACCACGGGGGGATAATGGCTACACCTTC. It encodes CASSPRGDNGYTF.

The chain combines TRBV5-4 with TRBJ2-2; 7 nucleotides match TRBD2. Germline trimming cut 4 bases from V and 3 bases from J; bases unmatched to any gene: 6. This CDR3 is 15 amino acids long. Per germline, CDR1 SGHNT and CDR2 YYREEE (reference sequence). Written as DNA, the CDR3 is TGTGCCAGCAGCCGGGAGGCGGGCGACACCGGGGAGCTGTTTTTT. Translated: CASSREAGDTGELFF.

This rearrangement joins TRBV19 to TRBJ1-1; 7 positions agree with TRBD1. V lost 6 bases and J lost 1; bases outside the gene matches: 11. CDR3 length equals 16 residues. Germline V gene data show CDR1 as LNHDA and CDR2 as SQIVND (reference sequence). The CDR3, as DNA: TGTGCCAGTAGCGATGGGGCTCGGACAGGGAACACTGAAGCTTTCTTT. Encoded protein: CASSDGARTGNTEAFF.

In DNA, the CDR3 is TGTGCCAGCAGTGAATGGGGAGAGGACACTGAAGCTTTCTTT. This codes for CASSEWGEDTEAFF. J is TRBJ1-1 and V is TRBV6-1, with D hard to call. CDR1 and CDR2 (germline): MNHNS, SASEGT. The CDR3 is made up of 14 amino acids. V shed 2 bases and J shed 3 bases, with 10 bases lying between them.

The J gene is TRBJ2-1, the V gene TRBV7-3; D may be TRBD1 or TRBD2 (5 bases each). Germline CDR1 is SGHTA and CDR2 is FQGTGA. The CDR3 is 16 amino acids. V gave up 5 bases and J gave up 8 bases, with 22 bases separating them. CDR3 region: CASSVGQGPSRDEQFF. In nucleotides, the CDR3 is TGTGCCAGCAGCGTAGGCCAGGGACCTTCTCGGGATGAGCAGTTCTTC.

This clone was detected once. The chain carries TRBV6-5 and TRBJ2-1; D possibly corresponds to TRBD1 (5 bases). Looked up from germline, CDR1 is MNHEY and CDR2 is SVGAGI. Trimming shortened V by 1 base and J by 5 bases, and 12 bases separated the two germline ends. There are 15 residues in the CDR3. CDR3 loop: CASSYWQGRDNEQFF. The CDR3 DNA sequence: TGTGCCAGCAGTTACTGGCAGGGTCGTGACAATGAGCAGTTCTTC.

The chain uses TRBV11-2 and TRBJ1-1, with D uncertain. This CDR3 region has 14 residues. Germline V gene lookup returns CDR1 SGHAT and CDR2 FQNNGV. Trimming removed 0 bases from V and 0 bases from J, with 5 bases in between. The DNA for the CDR3 is TGTGCCAGCAGCTTAGATCAAGTGAACACTGAAGCTTTCTTT. This sequence encodes CASSLDQVNTEAFF.

The rearrangement uses TRBV28 and TRBJ2-3, with D perhaps being TRBD1 or TRBD2 (5 bases each). Between the trimmed V and J ends, which lost 7 bases and 2 bases, there was a span of 13 bases. This CDR3 contains 14 residues. Germline V gene sequence: CDR1 MDHEN, CDR2 SYDVKM. The CDR3 protein is CASTRLGPTDTQYF. The CDR3 nucleotides are TGTGCCAGCACCAGACTGGGACCCACAGATACGCAGTATTTT.

This clone came up once. The rearrangement uses TRBV19 and TRBJ1-4; the match to TRBD1 covers 7 bases. CDR1 is LNHDA and CDR2 is SQIVND in the germline V gene (reference sequence). V lost 6 bases, J lost 6 bases, and 10 bases stayed unmatched. The CDR3 is 15 residues long. The CDR3 DNA is TGTGCCAGTAGGGGAAGGGACAGACCTCATGAAAAACTGTTTTTT. Protein product: CASRGRDRPHEKLFF. Together with reference TRBV19 and TRBJ1-4, the CDR3 gives the full variable domain: DGGITQSPKYLFRKEGQNVTLSCEQNLNHDAMYWYRQDPGQGLRLIYYSQIVNDFQKGDIAEGYSVSREKKESFPLTVTSAQKNPTAFYLCASRGRDRPHEKLFFGSGTQLSVL.

This clone was seen many times. The chain recombines TRBV5-1 with TRBJ2-7, with 7 bases that match TRBD2. V dropped 4 bases and J dropped 5; count of bases not matched to a gene: 9. The CDR3 has 14 residues. Germline CDR1 and CDR2: SGHRS and YFSETQ. This CDR3 is CASSRAGSPDEQYF. DNA of the CDR3: TGCGCCAGCAGCCGAGCGGGAAGTCCTGACGAGCAGTACTTC.

This chain uses TRBV18 with TRBJ2-1; a possible D gene is TRBD2 (6 bases). V dropped 3 bases and J dropped 4 bases, with 13 bases sitting between them. CDR1 KGHSH and CDR2 LQKENI come from the germline V gene. The CDR3 sequence is 15 residues long. The CDR3 sequence is CASSPPGLLYNEQFF. Here the CDR3 DNA reads TGTGCCAGCTCACCGCCGGGACTCTTATACAATGAGCAGTTCTTC.

This clone was recorded only once. The gene calls are TRBV5-6 and TRBJ2-7, with D perhaps matching TRBD1 (5 bases). V lost 0 bases and J 2 bases, leaving 9 bases between the germline ends. The CDR3 runs 14 residues. CDR1 and CDR2 (germline): SGHDT, YYEEEE. DNA of the CDR3: TGTGCCAGCAGCTTGGTTCCAGGGACCTACGAGCAGTACTTC. Encoded protein: CASSLVPGTYEQYF. Using reference TRBV5-6 and TRBJ2-7 for the parts outside the CDR3, the full variable domain is DAGVTQSPTHLIKTRGQQVTLRCSPKSGHDTVSWYQQALGQGPQFIFQYYEEEERQRGNFPDRFSGHQFPNYSSELNVNALLLGDSALYLCASSLVPGTYEQYFGPGTRLTVT.

The chain is built from TRBV15 and TRBJ1-5, with TRBD1 identical over 9 bases. Germline V gene sequence: CDR1 LNHNV, CDR2 YYDKDF (reference sequence). V lost 5 bases and J lost 7; bases outside the gene matches: 9. The CDR3 is 15 residues long. The CDR3: CATSRGGQGRQPQHF. In DNA form, the CDR3 reads TGTGCCACCAGCCGAGGGGGACAGGGTAGACAGCCCCAGCATTTT.

This clone was counted only a few times. This chain uses TRBV5-1 with TRBJ2-7; D remains unclear. The germline V and J ends were trimmed by 4 bases and 2 bases, with 7 bases remaining between them. Germline V gives CDR1 SGHRS, CDR2 YFSETQ. The CDR3 has 12 amino acids. In nucleotides, the CDR3 is TGCGCCAGCAGCCCTCCCGCCTACGAGCAGTACTTC. Translation: CASSPPAYEQYF.

The chain recombines TRBV9 with TRBJ2-1; TRBD2 aligns across 9 bases. The CDR3 is 16 amino acids. Germline CDR1 SGDLS, CDR2 YYNGEE. Trimming at V came to 4 bases and at J to 0 bases, leaving 5 bases not matched to a gene. CDR3 DNA sequence: TGTGCCAGCAGCCCCCGACTAGCGGACTCCTACAATGAGCAGTTCTTC. Translated: CASSPRLADSYNEQFF.

The chain has TRBV29-1 and TRBJ1-1; perhaps TRBD1 as D (6 bases). This CDR3 has 14 residues. The germline V and J ends were trimmed by 5 bases and 0 bases, with 13 bases remaining between them. The germline gives CDR1 SQVTM, CDR2 ANQGSEA. The CDR3 region has the DNA TGCAGCGTTCCACCCGGACAGATGAACACTGAAGCTTTCTTT. Translation: CSVPPGQMNTEAFF.

The chain is built from TRBV7-9 and TRBJ2-1; 8 bases align to TRBD2. The junction had 5 bases not matched to a gene; V was cut back by 3 bases and J by 4 bases. Germline CDR1 reads SEHNR; CDR2 reads FQNEAQ (reference sequence). This CDR3 region has 15 residues. The CDR3 sequence: CASSFAGGGYNEQFF. Written as DNA, the CDR3 is TGTGCCAGCAGCTTCGCGGGAGGAGGGTACAATGAGCAGTTCTTC.

This clone was counted between two and nine times. V gene TRBV18 combines with J gene TRBJ1-1, with unresolved D. V gave up 1 base and J gave up 3 bases, with 15 bases separating them. This CDR3 comprises 16 residues. The germline V gene has CDR1 KGHSH and CDR2 LQKENI. CDR3 sequence reads: CASSPRVDRAHTEAFF. As DNA, the CDR3 is TGTGCCAGCTCACCACGGGTCGACCGGGCCCACACTGAAGCTTTCTTT.

The chain employs TRBV7-9 and TRBJ1-2; 9 positions match TRBD1. Germline loops: CDR1 SEHNR, CDR2 FQNEAQ (reference sequence). The CDR3 extends over 14 amino acids. With 4 bases clipped from V and 7 bases from J, the junction kept 7 bases outside the gene matches. The CDR3 loop reads CASSSGTGLSGYTF. The CDR3 bases are TGTGCCAGCAGCTCCGGGACAGGGTTAAGTGGCTACACCTTC.

The rearrangement joins TRBV28 to TRBJ2-7; 8 positions agree with TRBD2. V shed 4 bases, J shed 5 bases, and the junction held 7 bases outside the gene matches. Germline V lookup: CDR1 MDHEN, CDR2 SYDVKM. CDR3 length: 14 residues. The CDR3 DNA is TGTGCCAGCAGTTCAGCGGGAGTTAGCCACGAGCAGTACTTC. Translation gives CASSSAGVSHEQYF.

V is TRBV29-1 and J is TRBJ1-2, with D perhaps TRBD1 (5 bases). Looked up from germline, CDR1 is SQVTM and CDR2 is ANQGSEA. CDR3 length: 12 residues. The germline V and J ends were trimmed by 3 bases and 8 bases, with 13 bases remaining between them. CDR3 loop: CSVDAGADGYTF. CDR3 coding DNA: TGCAGCGTTGATGCTGGGGCCGACGGCTACACCTTC.

The chain has TRBV5-6 and TRBJ1-1; D is undetermined. The germline gives CDR1 SGHDT, CDR2 YYEEEE. CDR3 size: 13 residues. V lost 4 bases and J lost 1, with 8 bases in between. Here the CDR3 reads CASSRSRNTEAFF. CDR3 DNA sequence: TGTGCCAGCAGCCGATCCCGGAACACTGAAGCTTTCTTT.

The rearrangement uses TRBV5-5 and TRBJ2-1, with D perhaps TRBD2 (6 bases). The CDR3 extends over 15 amino acids. V was trimmed by 3 bases and J by 0 bases, leaving 10 bases between them. Germline CDR1 is SGHKS and CDR2 is YYEKEE (reference sequence). The CDR3 DNA follows: TGTGCCAGCAGCTCAGCGGGTAGCTCCTACAATGAGCAGTTCTTC. The encoded protein is CASSSAGSSYNEQFF. The complete variable domain, with remaining parts taken from reference TRBV5-5 and TRBJ2-1, reads DAGVTQSPTHLIKTRGQQVTLRCSPISGHKSVSWYQQVLGQGPQFIFQYYEKEERGRGNFPDRFSARQFPNYSSELNVNALLLGDSALYLCASSSAGSSYNEQFFGPGTRLTVL.

V and J are TRBV18 and TRBJ2-7; TRBD2 matches 7 bases. The CDR3 covers 15 residues. Germline V gives CDR1 KGHSH, CDR2 LQKENI. V shed 2 bases and J 2 bases; nucleotides not matched to a gene: 6. CDR3 sequence (DNA): TGTGCCAGCTCACCAAGTCGGGAGGCCCCCTACGAGCAGTACTTC. Translated: CASSPSREAPYEQYF.